This entry concerns a single TCR beta chain. Its antigen is undetermined. The study ran its PCR with 60 Vbeta and 13 Jbeta primers. The assay was immunoSEQ multiplex PCR, and TCRdb's table has in-frame clones only and misses some. The sample contains about 160,000 clones, 80% of which appear only once. These data originate in a study of cytomegalovirus exposure and HLA in healthy donors. The study's findings and limits: More than 15,000 TCR beta sequences were associated with HLA alleles at 0.05 false discovery rate in a later analysis.

Germline CDR1 reads SQVTM; CDR2 reads ANQGSEA. V dropped 4 bases and J dropped 5 bases, with 9 bases sitting between them. The CDR3 is 12 residues long. The genes are TRBV29-1 and TRBJ1-5; maybe TRBD1 (5 bases). The receptor's source is a man under 40 in good health and CMV-seronegative. Sample: PBMCs. The CDR3 DNA sequence: TGCAGCGTTGGGACAAGCGATCAGCCCCAGCATTTT. As protein: CSVGTSDQPQHF.